This T cell receptor beta chain was retrieved from a study of T cells in Graves' hyperthyroidism and ophthalmopathy. Study-level background: Sampling of peripheral blood happened at initial diagnosis, prior to any treatment.

Any patient presenting with uncontrolled infection, other autoimmune disease, pregnancy or lactation was left out. The authors obtained PBMCs from 10 ml of fresh peripheral blood. Study observations and caveats: Most clonotypes expanded in thyroid above 0.001 were likewise present in blood.

Trimming shortened V by 6 bases and J by 4 bases, and 8 bases separated the two germline ends. Germline CDR1 is SQVTM and CDR2 is ANQGSEA. This CDR3 contains 11 residues. This clonotype was seen a handful of times. Its specificity is unknown. RNA transcripts served as the template for amplifying TCR beta CDR3 regions. First-round RT-PCR of the TCR CDR3 relied on the HTBI primer set. A single record per CDR3 protein comes from TCRdb applying MiXCR to the multiplex PCR reads. This table holds roughly 740,000 distinct CDR3 sequences, about 15% found once. The sample was blood. The clonotype originates from a man between 18 and 35 years old with Graves' hyperthyroidism. This chain connects TRBV29-1 to TRBJ2-3, with no clear D. CDR3 DNA sequence: TGCAGCGTGCTAGATGCAGATACGCAGTATTTT. Amino acids: CSVLDADTQYF.